Detailed here is one T cell receptor beta chain. Its antigen is undetermined. This sample is part of a study of CD4 T cells in relation to SARS-CoV-2 and coronaviruses. Study context: Negative control cultures got HIV-1 Nef peptides or no peptide. Points from the study as a whole: In around 60% of donors, memory CD4+ clonotypes crossrecognized SARS-CoV-2 and at least one common cold coronavirus spike.

The unexposed donors gave CD4+ T cells in about 2010-2018, prior to COVID-19. CD4+ T cells were isolated from the cells after 10 days of culture. As cell numbers allowed, unexposed-donor CD4+ T cells faced SARS-CoV-2 S/N and four cold-coronavirus spikes. Data came from immunoSEQ multiplex PCR; TCRdb stores just in-frame clones and leaves some out. The table records more than 15,000 clones, around 73% of them present only once. Specimen: CD4+ T cells from PBMCs, cultured in vitro. The sequence was obtained from a human donor in good health.

This CDR3 is CSASVAGDLNTGELFF. The CDR3 nucleotides are TGCAGTGCTAGTGTAGCGGGAGATCTCAACACCGGGGAGCTGTTTTTT. The chain employs TRBV20-1 and TRBJ2-2, with 9 nucleotides matching TRBD2. V lost 3 bases and J lost 2; bases outside the gene matches: 7. CDR3 length: 16 amino acids. Germline assignment: CDR1 DFQATT and CDR2 SNEGSKA (reference sequence).